The entry below describes one TCR beta chain. Antigen specificity is unknown. This record belongs to a study of post-analysis software for immune sequencing data. Study findings and constraints: When the samples were clustered directly with F measure, those that had been prepared in the same batch showed strong co-clustering. Compared with controls, patients had more of about 5 TRBV segments, including TRBV5-6, TRBV5-1 and TRBV20-1. Normalized Chao1 diversity was significantly lower in multiple sclerosis patients than in controls.

TCR beta cDNA libraries included unique molecular identifiers. From around 1 to 10 million T cells, a few hundred thousand cDNA molecules were obtained. TCRdb ran MiXCR on the PCR reads and lists one entry per CDR3 protein. The table shows 450,000 to 650,000 distinct CDR3 sequences, with 44% occurring only once. This CDR3 comprises 14 residues. The trim removed 4 bases at V and 12 bases at J, leaving 10 bases unmatched. The receptor was derived from a girl aged 5-17 years with multiple sclerosis. The chain carries TRBV12-3 or TRBV12-4 and TRBJ1-4; TRBD1 matches at 8 bases. Sequencing was performed on blood. The CDR3, as DNA: TGTGCCAGCAGTTCTGGACAGGGATCGTGGGAACTGTTTTTT. It is translated as CASSSGQGSWELFF.